This TCR beta chain was recorded in a study of T cell responses to AZD1222 COVID-19 vaccine. Assay: immunoSEQ multiplex PCR; the TCRdb copy retains only in-frame clones and omits some. The repertoire includes more than 95,000 clones, 80% to 90% of them detected once, and about 8.7% sits in the top ten. Germline V gene lookup returns CDR1 MNHEY and CDR2 SVGAGI. V lost 7 bases and J 10 bases, leaving 11 bases between the germline ends. There are 11 residues in the CDR3. The clonotype was recovered from an adult in good health. The chain couples TRBV6-5 to TRBJ2-1; D unresolved. The sample here was peripheral blood, taken on day 0 of AZD1222 vaccination. The CDR3 DNA follows: TGTGCCAGCAACCAAGGTGTAGAGCAGTTCTTC. Its protein is CASNQGVEQFF.